The rows below give T cell receptor beta chains drawn from one sample of a study of T-cell reconstitution after alpha-beta-depleted transplantation in children. TCRdb independently ran MiXCR on the PCR reads; one entry per CDR3 protein. This sample has more than 40,000 distinct CDR3 sequences, with 9.2% found just once. The sample in question was PBMCs, mostly from graft donor cells, obtained 60 days after TCRalphabeta/CD19-depleted stem cell transplant. These receptors originate from a male patient under 10 years old who had a stem cell transplant for chronic granulomatous disease, so the T cells may come from the graft donor. Both conserved end residues are part of each CDR3. Each record gives: D gene, clone size, J gene, V gene, CDR3 DNA, CDR3 protein. D genes are given only for firm matches. Clone size is not always given. Where it is, it says once, few, many or a class for expanded clones.

TRBD2 | many | TRBJ2-1 | TRBV2 | TGTGCCAGCACCCCCGGACTAGCGGGAGGTCGATCCTACAATGAGCAGTTCTTC | CASTPGLAGGRSYNEQFF
- | few | TRBJ2-1 | TRBV6-5 | TGTGCCAGCAGTTACGGCTCTAGCGTAGTGGATGAGCAGTTCTTC | CASSYGSSVVDEQFF
- | - | TRBJ1-2 | TRBV12-2 | TGTGCAAGTCGCTTAGCGGACTCGGTAGTTAACTATGGCTACACCTTC | CASRLADSVVNYGYTF
TRBD2 | few | TRBJ2-1 | TRBV6-2/TRBV6-3 | TGTGCCAGCAGTTCGGGACTAGCGGGCTCCTACAATGAGCAGTTCTTC | CASSSGLAGSYNEQFF
TRBD1 | - | TRBJ2-7 | TRBV3-1 | TGTGCCAGCAGCCGGACAGGGAGGTACGAGCAGTACTTC | CASSRTGRYEQYF
- | many | TRBJ1-1 | TRBV7-9 | TGTGCCAGCAGACCGGACGGAGGCACTGAAGCTTTCTTT | CASRPDGGTEAFF
TRBD2 | many | TRBJ2-3 | TRBV12-3/TRBV12-4 | TGTGCCAGCAGTCCCAGGACTAGTTCTGCAGATACGCAGTATTTT | CASSPRTSSADTQYF
- | many | TRBJ2-3 | TRBV5-1 | TGCGCCAGCAGCTTGGGGGGAGGCACAGATACGCAGTATTTT | CASSLGGGTDTQYF
- | many | TRBJ2-7 | TRBV7-6 | TGTGCCAGCAGCGGTCTATTGGGAGAGCAGTACTTC | CASSGLLGEQYF
TRBD2 | many | TRBJ2-7 | TRBV5-1 | TGCGCCAGCAGCCCCCTAACTAGCGGGAGCTACGAGCAGTACTTC | CASSPLTSGSYEQYF
- | many | TRBJ2-2 | TRBV30 | TGTGCCTGGAAATGGACTTCGAACACCGGGGAGCTGTTTTTT | CAWKWTSNTGELFF
- | many | TRBJ1-2 | TRBV7-9 | TGTGCCAGCAGCGTTATCCGCTCGACCAGGGTCGATGGCTACACCTTC | CASSVIRSTRVDGYTF
TRBD2 | - | TRBJ2-2 | TRBV2 | TGTGCCAGCAGGGGACTAGCGGGACTAACCGGGGAGCTGTTTTTT | CASRGLAGLTGELFF
- | many | TRBJ2-7 | TRBV21-1 | TGTGCCAGCAGCAATCGGGACAACGCCTCCTACGAGCAGTACTTC | CASSNRDNASYEQYF
TRBD1 | few | TRBJ1-6 | TRBV6-4 | TGTGCCAGCAGTGACGGGACAGGGGGTAATTCACCCCTCCACTTT | CASSDGTGGNSPLHF
TRBD1 | many | TRBJ1-5 | TRBV12-3/TRBV12-4 | TGTGCCAGCAGTTTGGAAGGACAGGGGGCGTATAGCAATCAGCCCCAGCATTTT | CASSLEGQGAYSNQPQHF
- | many | TRBJ2-7 | TRBV7-9 | TGTGCCAGCAGCTTAAGTGGGCAAGGGCCCCTCGAGCAGTACTTC | CASSLSGQGPLEQYF
TRBD2 | - | TRBJ2-7 | TRBV4-3 | TGCGCCAGCAGCCAAGGGGCTTCCGGGACTAGCGGCTCCTACGAGCAGTACTTC | CASSQGASGTSGSYEQYF
- | many | TRBJ1-4 | TRBV5-1 | TGCGCCAGCAGCTTCTCCTCAACTAATGAAAAACTGTTTTTT | CASSFSSTNEKLFF
TRBD1 | many | TRBJ2-7 | TRBV6-5 | TGTGCCAGCAGCTCAGACAGGGGTATCTACGAGCAGTACTTC | CASSSDRGIYEQYF
- | many | TRBJ1-2 | TRBV5-1 | TGCGCCAGCAGCCCCCTGACGGGGGCTAACTATGGCTACACCTTC | CASSPLTGANYGYTF
- | many | TRBJ2-5 | TRBV9 | TGTGCCAGCAAACCAGACAATCAAGAGACCCAGTACTTC | CASKPDNQETQYF
- | few | TRBJ2-7 | TRBV7-9 | TGTGCCAGCAGCCACAGGCCCCCTGGCGAGCAGTACTTC | CASSHRPPGEQYF
- | many | TRBJ2-5 | TRBV7-2 | TGTGCCAGCAGCTTATTCGCTAGTCAAGAGACCCAGTACTTC | CASSLFASQETQYF
- | many | TRBJ2-6 | TRBV20-1 | TGCAGTGCTAGAGTACCGATCTCTGGGGCCAACGTCCTGACTTTC | CSARVPISGANVLTF
- | many | TRBJ1-1 | TRBV5-6 | TGTGCCAGCAGCTTGGGGGCGGGGAACACTGAAGCTTTCTTT | CASSLGAGNTEAFF
- | many | TRBJ1-2 | TRBV20-1 | TGCAGTGCTCAGTCCCCCCAAGTCTCTCCCTATGGCTACACCTTC | CSAQSPQVSPYGYTF
TRBD1 | many | TRBJ2-1 | TRBV7-2 | TGTGCCAGCAGCCCACCTCCGGGACAGACATTCAATGAGCAGTTCTTC | CASSPPPGQTFNEQFF
- | many | TRBJ1-2 | TRBV29-1 | TGCAGCGTTGCGACTGTTCTGAGGCGGGTTAATGGCTACACCTTC | CSVATVLRRVNGYTF
- | - | TRBJ1-5 | TRBV6-1 | TGTGCCAGCAGTGAACCCCCATTGGGGGGAGAAGGGGTTAGCAATCAGCCCCAGCATTTT | CASSEPPLGGEGVSNQPQHF
TRBD2 | - | TRBJ2-1 | TRBV7-9 | TGTGCCAGCAGCCCTCTAGCGGGAGGCTACAATGAGCAGTTCTTC | CASSPLAGGYNEQFF
- | many | TRBJ2-1 | TRBV6-5 | TGTGCCAGCAGCCCCGGACATGAGCAGTTCTTC | CASSPGHEQFF
- | many | TRBJ2-7 | TRBV2 | TGTGCCATCCAAGGGGGGACTCAATCGCCCCACTACGAGCAGTACTTC | CAIQGGTQSPHYEQYF
TRBD2 | many | TRBJ2-7 | TRBV7-6 | TGTGCCAGCAGCTTAGCGACTAGCGGCCATTACGAGCAGTACTTC | CASSLATSGHYEQYF
- | many | TRBJ1-6 | TRBV7-2 | TGTGCCAGCAGCTTAGCCACCAGGGAGTCACCCCTCCACTTT | CASSLATRESPLHF
TRBD1 | many | TRBJ2-4 | TRBV5-1 | TGCGCCAGCAGCGGACAGGAAAACATTCAGTACTTC | CASSGQENIQYF
- | many | TRBJ2-1 | TRBV10-3 | TGTGCCATCAGTGAGCTTAATGAGCAGTTCTTC | CAISELNEQFF
- | many | TRBJ1-4 | TRBV5-6 | TGTGCCAGCAGCGAATCCAAAGATGCAACTAATGAAAAACTGTTTTTT | CASSESKDATNEKLFF
TRBD1 | many | TRBJ2-7 | TRBV12-3/TRBV12-4 | TGTGCCAGCAGTTTCTCAAGGGGGCGATGGGCGCAGTACTTC | CASSFSRGRWAQYF
TRBD2 | many | TRBJ2-3 | TRBV20-1 | TGCAGTGCTAGCGGGGCGGGAGTAGGCACAGATACGCAGTATTTT | CSASGAGVGTDTQYF
TRBD2 | many | TRBJ2-3 | TRBV7-9 | TGTGCCAGCAGCTTAGTAACGGCTAGCGGGAGCACAGATACGCAGTATTTT | CASSLVTASGSTDTQYF
- | many | TRBJ2-3 | TRBV6-1 | TGTGCCAGCAGTCCCGAGGGACTCCGAATCACAGATACGCAGTATTTT | CASSPEGLRITDTQYF
- | many | TRBJ1-1 | TRBV10-2 | TGCGCCAGCAGGGCCGGGATAATGAACACTGAAGCTTTCTTT | CASRAGIMNTEAFF
- | many | TRBJ2-1 | TRBV7-9 | TGTGCCAGCAGCGCCTGGGCCCGGGGCCAAAATGAGCAGTTCTTC | CASSAWARGQNEQFF
TRBD1 | - | TRBJ2-3 | TRBV27 | TGTGCCAGCAGCCAGACAGCCTGGGACAGTTTAAAAGATACGCAGTATTTT | CASSQTAWDSLKDTQYF
- | - | TRBJ1-2 | TRBV6-1 | TGTGCCAGCAGCGAAGGACGGTCCTATGGCTACACCTTC | CASSEGRSYGYTF
- | few | TRBJ2-3 | TRBV7-9 | TGTGCCAGCAGCTTAGTTCCCTATGACGCGGATACGCAGTATTTT | CASSLVPYDADTQYF